The clone carrying this T cell receptor (beta chain) was seen at least ten times. The antigen remains unidentified. Samples came from axillary lymph nodes draining the breast cancer. This sample was included in a study of breast tumors, draining lymph nodes, adjacent tissues. Findings and limits, study-wide: Luminal-like breast cancer showed significantly higher tumor–nontumor repertoire similarity than basal-like. Compared with lymph nodes, tumors were less diverse; compared with nontumor tissue, more. That most tumor T cells come from lymph nodes remained unproven.

This CDR3 is 15 amino acids long. Germline CDR1 is LNHDA and CDR2 is SQIVND (reference sequence). The ends lost 2 bases at V and 3 bases at J; junction bases unmatched: 2. TCRdb recomputed calls from the multiplex PCR reads with MiXCR, one row per CDR3 protein. The sample consists of some 250,000 distinct CDR3 sequences, about 34% of them appearing once. Sequenced sample: axillary lymph node tissue. This sequence joins TRBV19 and TRBJ2-3, with 10 bases that match TRBD2. The receptor comes from a female donor with breast cancer. Some clones in this sample may be carry-over from other donors' samples. CDR3 sequence (DNA): TGTGCCAGTAGTATACTAGCGGGAGTGACAGATACGCAGTATTTT. Its translation is CASSILAGVTDTQYF.